These 8 T cell receptor beta chains came from one sample sequenced in a study of cytomegalovirus exposure and HLA in healthy donors. Profiling relied on immunoSEQ multiplex PCR, and the TCRdb table lists in-frame clones only, not all of them. Among a few hundred thousand clones, roughly 89% were seen once, and the ten largest hold around 0.34%. Sample: PBMCs. These TCRs come from a woman aged 18-30 years in good health and CMV-seronegative.

J is TRBJ2-7 and V is TRBV27; 7 positions agree with TRBD1. CDR3 length: 14 amino acids. The V gene end was trimmed by 6 bases and the J gene end by 2 bases; junction bases not matched to a gene: 7. Germline CDR1 and CDR2: MNHEY and SMNVEV (reference sequence). This CDR3 is CASSPGGFPYEQYF. CDR3 nucleotides: TGTGCCAGCAGCCCAGGGGGTTTCCCCTACGAGCAGTACTTC.

This chain uses TRBV14 with TRBJ2-7, with TRBD2 as a possible D gene (6 bases). Looked up from germline, CDR1 is SGHDN and CDR2 is FVKESK. The CDR3 contains 12 residues. Deletions cut 4 bases from V and 4 bases from J, with 8 bases between. The CDR3 DNA is TGTGCCAGCAGCCTGGAGGGATACGAGCAGTACGTC. Residues: CASSLEGYEQYV.

The V and J genes are TRBV7-8 and TRBJ2-2, with 11 nucleotides matching TRBD2. There are 15 residues in the CDR3. V was pared by 2 bases and J by 8 bases, with 4 bases of the junction left unmatched. CDR1 is SGHVS and CDR2 is FQNEAQ in the germline V gene. The CDR3 region is CASSLLAGGVGELFF. Written as DNA, the CDR3 is TGTGCCAGCAGCTTACTAGCGGGGGGCGTGGGGGAGCTGTTTTTT.

This sequence joins TRBV5-8 and TRBJ2-7, with D perhaps matching TRBD1 (5 bases). V lost 2 bases and J lost 6, with 12 bases in between. From germline, CDR1 is SGHTS and CDR2 YDEGEE. This CDR3 spans 13 amino acids. The CDR3 bases are TGTGCCAGCAGCTTAGCCAGGGTAGGCGAGCAGTACTTC. Translated: CASSLARVGEQYF.

The chain carries TRBV4-1 and TRBJ1-5; 10 nucleotides agree with TRBD1. CDR1 is MGHRA, CDR2 YSYEKL, per germline. CDR3 length: 17 amino acids. Unmatched junction bases numbered 11, after V lost 2 bases and J lost 7 bases. CDR3 nucleotide sequence: TGCGCCAGCAGCCAATTTTTCCGACAGGGGGCTGCCCAGCCCCAGCATTTT. Translated, it gives CASSQFFRQGAAQPQHF.

The V call is TRBV11-2, the J call TRBJ2-1; D might be TRBD1 (5 bases). Trimming removed 1 base from V and 5 bases from J, with 12 bases in between. Germline lookup yields CDR1 SGHAT and CDR2 FQNNGV. This CDR3 comprises 15 residues. CDR3 DNA sequence: TGTGCCAGCAGCTTAGTAAAGGGGCGAGACAATGAGCAGTTCTTC. Residues: CASSLVKGRDNEQFF.

V and J are TRBV6-5 and TRBJ1-2, with TRBD1 identical over 8 bases. The V gene's germline CDR1 is MNHEY and CDR2 SVGAGI. V lost 4 bases, J lost 6 bases, and 1 base stayed unmatched. This CDR3 is built from 12 residues. The CDR3 DNA sequence: TGTGCCAGCAGTTCGGGACAGGATGGCTACACCTTC. It specifies CASSSGQDGYTF.

The genes are TRBV6-5 and TRBJ1-4, with D possibly TRBD1 on 5 matching bases. This CDR3 region has 13 residues. Deletions cut 6 bases from V and 8 bases from J, with 13 bases between. The germline gives CDR1 MNHEY, CDR2 SVGAGI. In DNA, the CDR3 is TGTGCCAGCAGGATGTCAGGGCAAGAAAAACTGTTTTTT. It specifies CASRMSGQEKLFF.